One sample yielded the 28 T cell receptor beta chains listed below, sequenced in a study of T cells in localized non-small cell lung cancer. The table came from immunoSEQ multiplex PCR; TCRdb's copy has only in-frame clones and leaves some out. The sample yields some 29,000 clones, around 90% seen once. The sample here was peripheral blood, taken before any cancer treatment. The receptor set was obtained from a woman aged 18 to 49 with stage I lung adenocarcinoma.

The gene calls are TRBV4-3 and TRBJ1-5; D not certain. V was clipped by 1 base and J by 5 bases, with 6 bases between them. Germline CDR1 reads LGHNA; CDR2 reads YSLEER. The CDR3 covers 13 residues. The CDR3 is CASSQGLDQPQHF. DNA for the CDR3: TGCGCCAGCAGCCAAGGGTTGGATCAGCCCCAGCATTTT.

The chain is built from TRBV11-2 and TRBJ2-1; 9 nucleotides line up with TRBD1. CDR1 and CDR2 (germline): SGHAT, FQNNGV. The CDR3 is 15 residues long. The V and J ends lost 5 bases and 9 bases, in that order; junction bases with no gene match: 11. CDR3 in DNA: TGTGCCAGCAGCACCTACAGGGGGCGCGGGGGTGAGCAGTTCTTC. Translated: CASSTYRGRGGEQFF.

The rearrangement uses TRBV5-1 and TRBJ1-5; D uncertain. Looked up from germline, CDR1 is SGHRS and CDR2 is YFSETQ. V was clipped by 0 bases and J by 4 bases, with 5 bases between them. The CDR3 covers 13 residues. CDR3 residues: CASSLAGNQPQHF. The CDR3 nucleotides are TGCGCCAGCAGCTTGGCGGGTAATCAGCCCCAGCATTTT.

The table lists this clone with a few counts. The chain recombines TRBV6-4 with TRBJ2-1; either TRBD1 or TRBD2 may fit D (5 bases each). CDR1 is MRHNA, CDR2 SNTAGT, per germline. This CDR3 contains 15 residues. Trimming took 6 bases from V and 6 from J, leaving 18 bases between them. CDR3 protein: CASSEEETRGNEQFF. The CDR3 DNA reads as TGTGCCAGCAGCGAGGAGGAAACAAGGGGCAATGAGCAGTTCTTC.

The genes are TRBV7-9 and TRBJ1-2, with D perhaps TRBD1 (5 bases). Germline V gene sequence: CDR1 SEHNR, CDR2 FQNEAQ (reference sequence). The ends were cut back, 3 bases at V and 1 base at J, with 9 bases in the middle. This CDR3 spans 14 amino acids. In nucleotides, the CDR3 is TGTGCCAGCAGCTTCGGCAGGGATAACTATGGCTACACCTTC. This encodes CASSFGRDNYGYTF. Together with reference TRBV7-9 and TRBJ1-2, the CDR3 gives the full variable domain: DTGVSQNPRHKITKRGQNVTFRCDPISEHNRLYWYRQTLGQGPEFLTYFQNEAQLEKSRLLSDRFSAERPKGSFSTLEIQRTEQGDSAMYLCASSFGRDNYGYTFGSGTRLTVV.

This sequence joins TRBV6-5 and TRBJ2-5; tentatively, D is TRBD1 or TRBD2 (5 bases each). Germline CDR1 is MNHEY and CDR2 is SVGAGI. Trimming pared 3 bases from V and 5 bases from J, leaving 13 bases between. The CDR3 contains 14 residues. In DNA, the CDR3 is TGTGCCAGCAGTTATGGGACCTTGCTGGAGACCCAGTACTTC. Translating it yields CASSYGTLLETQYF.

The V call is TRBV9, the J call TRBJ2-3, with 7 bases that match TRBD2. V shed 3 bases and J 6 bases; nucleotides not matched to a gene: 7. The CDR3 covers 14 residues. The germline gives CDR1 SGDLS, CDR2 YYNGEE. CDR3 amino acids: CASSAFASGDTQYF. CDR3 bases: TGTGCCAGCAGCGCGTTTGCTAGCGGCGATACGCAGTATTTT.

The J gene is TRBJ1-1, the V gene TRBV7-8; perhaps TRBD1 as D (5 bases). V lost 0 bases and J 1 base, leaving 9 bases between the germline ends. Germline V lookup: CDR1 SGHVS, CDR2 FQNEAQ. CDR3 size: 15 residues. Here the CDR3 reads CASSLAYGANTEAFF. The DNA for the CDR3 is TGTGCCAGCAGCTTAGCCTACGGGGCGAACACTGAAGCTTTCTTT.

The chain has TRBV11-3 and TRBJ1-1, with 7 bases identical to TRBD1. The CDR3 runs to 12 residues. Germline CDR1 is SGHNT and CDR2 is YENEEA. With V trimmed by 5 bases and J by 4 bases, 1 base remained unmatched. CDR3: CASSPGGTEAFF. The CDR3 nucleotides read TGTGCCAGCAGCCCAGGGGGCACTGAAGCTTTCTTT.

CDR3: CASSVSSGVNEQFF. The CDR3 coding sequence is TGTGCCAGCAGCGTATCTTCAGGAGTCAATGAGCAGTTCTTC. This rearrangement joins TRBV9 to TRBJ2-1; D uncertain. Germline CDR1 reads SGDLS; CDR2 reads YYNGEE. The CDR3 covers 14 residues. The V end was cut by 1 base, the J end by 6 bases, with 11 bases between.

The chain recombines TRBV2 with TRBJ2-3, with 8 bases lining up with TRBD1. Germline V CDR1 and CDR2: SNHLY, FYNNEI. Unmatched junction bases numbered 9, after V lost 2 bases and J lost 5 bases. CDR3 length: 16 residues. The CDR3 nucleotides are TGTGCCAGCAGTGAAAAGGGTCAGGGGGCAGGAGATACGCAGTATTTT. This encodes CASSEKGQGAGDTQYF.

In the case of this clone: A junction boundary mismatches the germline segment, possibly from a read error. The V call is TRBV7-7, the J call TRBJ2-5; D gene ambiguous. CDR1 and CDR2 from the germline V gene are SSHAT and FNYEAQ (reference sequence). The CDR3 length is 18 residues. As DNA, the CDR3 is TGTGCTAGCAGCTTAGGTCCGGGCGGATATCACTCCCAAGAGACCCAGTACTTC. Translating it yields CASSLGPGGYHSQETQYF.

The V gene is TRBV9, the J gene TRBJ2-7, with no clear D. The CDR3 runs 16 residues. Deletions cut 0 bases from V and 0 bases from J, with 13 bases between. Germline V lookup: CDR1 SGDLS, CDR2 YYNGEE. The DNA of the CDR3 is TGTGCCAGCAGCGTAGGTCCGAATCCCCTCTCCTACGAGCAGTACTTC. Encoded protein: CASSVGPNPLSYEQYF. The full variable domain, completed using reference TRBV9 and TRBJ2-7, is DSGVTQTPKHLITATGQRVTLRCSPRSGDLSVYWYQQSLDQGLQFLIQYYNGEERAKGNILERFSAQQFPDLHSELNLSSLELGDSALYFCASSVGPNPLSYEQYFGPGTRLTVT.

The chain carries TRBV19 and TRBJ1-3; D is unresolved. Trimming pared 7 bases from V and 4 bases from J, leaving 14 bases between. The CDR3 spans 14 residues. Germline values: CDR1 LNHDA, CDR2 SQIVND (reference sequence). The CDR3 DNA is TGTGCCAGTAAAACCCCGGGGTCCGGAAACACCATATATTTT. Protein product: CASKTPGSGNTIYF. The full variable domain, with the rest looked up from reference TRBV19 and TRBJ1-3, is DGGITQSPKYLFRKEGQNVTLSCEQNLNHDAMYWYRQDPGQGLRLIYYSQIVNDFQKGDIAEGYSVSREKKESFPLTVTSAQKNPTAFYLCASKTPGSGNTIYFGEGSWLTVV.

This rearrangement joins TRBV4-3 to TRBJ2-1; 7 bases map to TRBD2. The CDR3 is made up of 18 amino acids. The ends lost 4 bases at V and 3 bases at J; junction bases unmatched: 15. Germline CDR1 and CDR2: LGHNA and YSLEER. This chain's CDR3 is CASSRSVGGTVDYNEQFF. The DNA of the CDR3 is TGCGCCAGCAGCCGTTCTGTGGGAGGGACTGTTGACTACAATGAGCAGTTCTTC.

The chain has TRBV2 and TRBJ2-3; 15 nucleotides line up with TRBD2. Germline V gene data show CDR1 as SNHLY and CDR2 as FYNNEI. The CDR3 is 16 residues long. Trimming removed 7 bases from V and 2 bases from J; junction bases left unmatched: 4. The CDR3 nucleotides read TGTGCCAGCACTGGGACTAGCGGGAGGAACACAGATACGCAGTATTTT. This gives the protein CASTGTSGRNTDTQYF.

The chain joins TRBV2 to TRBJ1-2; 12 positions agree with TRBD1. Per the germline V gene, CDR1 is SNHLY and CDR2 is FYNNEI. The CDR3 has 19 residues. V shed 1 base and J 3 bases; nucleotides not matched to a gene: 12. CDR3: CASSEGAGGQGALDYGYTF. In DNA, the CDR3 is TGTGCCAGCAGTGAAGGGGCTGGGGGACAGGGGGCGTTGGACTATGGCTACACCTTC.

CDR3 DNA: TGCAGCGTTGAAGACGGACACCTGAACACTGAAGCTTTCTTT. It translates to CSVEDGHLNTEAFF. The V gene is TRBV29-1, the J gene TRBJ1-1; maybe TRBD1 (5 bases). The CDR3 spans 14 residues. Germline CDR1 reads SQVTM; CDR2 reads ANQGSEA. V was pared by 0 bases and J by 0 bases, with 8 bases between.

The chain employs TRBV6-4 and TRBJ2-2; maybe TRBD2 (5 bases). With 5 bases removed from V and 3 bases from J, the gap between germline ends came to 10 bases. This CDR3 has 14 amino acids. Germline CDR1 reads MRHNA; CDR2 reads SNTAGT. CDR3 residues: CASSRRADTGELFF. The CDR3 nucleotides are TGTGCCAGCAGTCGGCGGGCAGACACCGGGGAGCTGTTTTTT.

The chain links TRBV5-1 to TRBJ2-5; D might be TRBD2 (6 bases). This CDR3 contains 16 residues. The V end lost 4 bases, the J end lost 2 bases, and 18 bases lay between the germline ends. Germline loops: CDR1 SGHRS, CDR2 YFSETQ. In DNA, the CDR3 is TGCGCCAGCAGCCTGTCCCCCGGCGGGGCACAAGAGACCCAGTACTTC. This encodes CASSLSPGGAQETQYF.

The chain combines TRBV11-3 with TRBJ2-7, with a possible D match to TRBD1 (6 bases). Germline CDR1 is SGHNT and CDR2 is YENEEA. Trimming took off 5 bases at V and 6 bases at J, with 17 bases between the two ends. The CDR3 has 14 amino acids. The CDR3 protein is CASSAGTGPAEQYF. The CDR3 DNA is TGTGCCAGCAGCGCCGGAACAGGGCCCGCCGAGCAGTACTTC. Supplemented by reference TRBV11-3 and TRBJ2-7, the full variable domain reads EAGVVQSPRYKIIEKKQPVAFWCNPISGHNTLYWYLQNLGQGPELLIRYENEEAVDDSQLPKDRFSAERLKGVDSTLKIQPAELGDSAVYLCASSAGTGPAEQYFGPGTRLTVT.

The CDR3 DNA is TGTGCCAGCAGTGAAGCCGCAGCAGCCTTGAACACTGAAGCTTTCTTT. Amino acids: CASSEAAAALNTEAFF. This chain links TRBV6-1 with TRBJ1-1; D ambiguous. The V end was cut by 0 bases, the J end by 0 bases, with 11 bases between. Germline loops: CDR1 MNHNS, CDR2 SASEGT. The CDR3 spans 16 residues.

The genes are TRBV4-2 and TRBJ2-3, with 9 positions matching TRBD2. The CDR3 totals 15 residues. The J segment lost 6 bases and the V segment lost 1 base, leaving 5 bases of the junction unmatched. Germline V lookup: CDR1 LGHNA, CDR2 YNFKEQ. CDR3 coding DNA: TGTGCCAGCAGCCAAGGCGGGAGGGGAATGGATACGCAGTATTTT. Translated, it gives CASSQGGRGMDTQYF.

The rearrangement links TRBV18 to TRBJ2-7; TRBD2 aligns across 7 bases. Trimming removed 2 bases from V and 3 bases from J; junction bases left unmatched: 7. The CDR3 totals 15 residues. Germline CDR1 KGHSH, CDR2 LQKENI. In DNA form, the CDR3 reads TGTGCCAGCTCACCAACCCCTCCGGGAGGCTACGAGCAGTACTTC. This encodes CASSPTPPGGYEQYF.

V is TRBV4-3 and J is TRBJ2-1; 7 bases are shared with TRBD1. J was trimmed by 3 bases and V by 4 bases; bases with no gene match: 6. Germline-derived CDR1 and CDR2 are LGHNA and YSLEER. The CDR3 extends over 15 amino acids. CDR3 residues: CASSRTGTDYNEQFF. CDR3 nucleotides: TGCGCCAGCAGCCGCACCGGGACAGACTACAATGAGCAGTTCTTC.

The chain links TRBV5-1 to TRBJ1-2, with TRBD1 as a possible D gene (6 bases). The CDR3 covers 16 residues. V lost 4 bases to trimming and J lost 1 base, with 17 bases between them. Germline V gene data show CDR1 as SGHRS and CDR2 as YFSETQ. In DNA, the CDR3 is TGCGCCAGCAGCCCCGGAATAGGGGGGCTTAACTATGGCTACACCTTC. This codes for CASSPGIGGLNYGYTF.

The CDR3 DNA follows: TGCGCCAGCAGCTTGACCCGGACTAGCGGGAGAAATGAGCAGTTCTTC. Protein product: CASSLTRTSGRNEQFF. The chain is built from TRBV5-1 and TRBJ2-1; TRBD2 matches at 13 bases. The CDR3 extends over 16 amino acids. Germline CDR1 SGHRS, CDR2 YFSETQ. J gave up 7 bases and V 1 base, and 5 bases lay outside the gene matches. The whole variable domain, filled in from reference TRBV5-1 and TRBJ2-1, reads KAGVTQTPRYLIKTRGQQVTLSCSPISGHRSVSWYQQTPGQGLQFLFEYFSETQRNKGNFPGRFSGRQFSNSRSEMNVSTLELGDSALYLCASSLTRTSGRNEQFFGPGTRLTVL.

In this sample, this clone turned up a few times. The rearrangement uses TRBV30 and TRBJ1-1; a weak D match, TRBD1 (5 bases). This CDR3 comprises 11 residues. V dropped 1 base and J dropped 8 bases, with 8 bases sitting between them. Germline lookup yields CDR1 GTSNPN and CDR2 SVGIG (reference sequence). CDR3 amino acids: CAWSGAGEAFF. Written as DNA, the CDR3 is TGTGCCTGGAGTGGGGCAGGGGAAGCTTTCTTT.